This T cell receptor (beta chain) was sequenced in a study of cytomegalovirus exposure and HLA in healthy donors. Clones were read by immunoSEQ multiplex PCR, and TCRdb kept only the in-frame ones, dropping some. This table has some 200,000 clones, 70% to 85% appearing once. This clone was seen just once. This CDR3 is 14 amino acids long. Germline V lookup: CDR1 KGHSH, CDR2 LQKENI. Trimming at V came to 3 bases and at J to 5 bases, leaving 4 bases not matched to a gene. This chain joins TRBV18 and TRBJ2-1, with 7 positions matching TRBD2. The TCR was taken from a woman aged 25 to 39 in good health and CMV-seropositive. The sequencing input was PBMCs. For the CDR3, the DNA is TGTGCCAGCTCACCGGAAACTAGCGACAATGAGCAGTTCTTC. The encoded protein is CASSPETSDNEQFF.